Below, 20 T cell receptor beta chains from the same sample are listed, as sequenced in a study of control samples from healthy donors and cancer patients (dated by TCRdb to 2020 to 2021). Library generation was performed with the immunoSEQ multiplex PCR assay. As stored in TCRdb, this immuneACCESS dataset retains in-frame rearrangements with V and J assigned. A fraction of the clones does not appear; measured against another copy, unresolved V genes explain less than half of the discrepancy, and the remainder lacks a known reason. This sample is represented by some 96,000 clones; about 90% of them were singletons. The ten largest clones add up to 15% to 20% of the sample. Sequencing was performed on blood. The source of these receptors is a woman between 45 and 65 years old in good health.

The chain combines TRBV4-1 with TRBJ2-1; 8 bases align to TRBD2. The CDR3 length is 16 residues. J lost 9 bases, V lost 1 base, and 11 bases had no gene match. Germline V gives CDR1 MGHRA, CDR2 YSYEKL. CDR3 region: CASSQAPTGGVGEQFF. The CDR3 DNA is TGCGCCAGCAGCCAAGCACCCACCGGGGGGGTGGGTGAGCAGTTCTTC.

The chain uses TRBV7-2 and TRBJ2-1; D is undetermined. There are 14 residues in the CDR3. Germline CDR1 and CDR2: SGHTA and FQGNSA. V was trimmed by 4 bases and J by 9 bases, leaving 16 bases between them. The CDR3 loop reads CASSSERFRSEQFF. CDR3 nucleotide sequence: TGTGCCAGCAGCTCTGAGCGATTTAGGAGTGAGCAGTTCTTC.

This chain uses TRBV3-1 (or the pseudogene TRBV3-2) with TRBJ1-3, with 10 bases that match TRBD1. There are 16 residues in the CDR3. V gave up 5 bases and J gave up 7 bases; unmatched junction bases: 11. Per the germline V gene, CDR1 is LGHDT and CDR2 is YNNKEL (reference sequence). CDR3 loop: CASSFRGTGDGNTIYF. The CDR3 bases are TGTGCCAGCAGCTTTAGAGGGACAGGGGATGGGAACACCATATATTTT.

CDR3 sequence: CAWTLGTAYGYTF. In DNA form, the CDR3 reads TGTGCCTGGACCCTTGGGACAGCATATGGCTACACCTTC. The V call is TRBV30, the J call TRBJ1-2; the match to TRBD1 covers 7 bases. V shed 4 bases, J shed 5 bases, and the junction held 7 bases outside the gene matches. Germline-derived CDR1 and CDR2 are GTSNPN and SVGIG (reference sequence). The CDR3 is made up of 13 amino acids.

This sequence joins TRBV19 and TRBJ1-1; the D gene is possibly TRBD1 (5 bases). The length of the CDR3 is 15 residues. CDR1 and CDR2 from the germline V gene are LNHDA and SQIVND (reference sequence). V was trimmed by 3 bases and J by 1 base, leaving 12 bases between them. The CDR3 protein is CASSILAGRNTEAFF. The CDR3 bases are TGTGCCAGTAGTATTCTAGCAGGGAGGAACACTGAAGCTTTCTTT. The full variable domain, in which reference TRBV19 and TRBJ1-1 provide the parts outside the CDR3, is DGGITQSPKYLFRKEGQNVTLSCEQNLNHDAMYWYRQDPGQGLRLIYYSQIVNDFQKGDIAEGYSVSREKKESFPLTVTSAQKNPTAFYLCASSILAGRNTEAFFGQGTRLTVV.

The chain is built from TRBV7-9 and TRBJ2-7, with D perhaps matching TRBD2 (6 bases). Germline V CDR1 and CDR2: SEHNR, FQNEAQ (reference sequence). There are 14 residues in the CDR3. V was shortened by 1 base and J by 2 bases, with 9 bases between the two germline ends. This CDR3 reads CASSLGGLPYEQYF. The CDR3 DNA sequence: TGTGCCAGCAGCTTAGGAGGACTACCCTACGAGCAGTACTTC. The variable domain in full, with the rest retrieved from reference TRBV7-9 and TRBJ2-7, is DTGVSQNPRHKITKRGQNVTFRCDPISEHNRLYWYRQTLGQGPEFLTYFQNEAQLEKSRLLSDRFSAERPKGSFSTLEIQRTEQGDSAMYLCASSLGGLPYEQYFGPGTRLTVT.

The chain joins TRBV2 to TRBJ2-7; D is perhaps TRBD1 (5 bases). CDR1 and CDR2 from the germline V gene are SNHLY and FYNNEI. The CDR3 spans 13 residues. V lost 7 bases, J lost 0 bases, and 10 bases lay in between. For the CDR3, the DNA is TGTGCCAGCACCTACAGGCACTCCTACGAGCAGTACTTC. It specifies CASTYRHSYEQYF.

This chain uses TRBV6-4 with TRBJ2-4; D may be TRBD2 (6 bases). Germline V CDR1 and CDR2: MRHNA, SNTAGT. The ends were cut back, 6 bases at V and 7 bases at J, with 13 bases in the middle. This CDR3 is 13 amino acids long. The CDR3 is CASSAGGQNIQYF. The CDR3 DNA follows: TGTGCCAGCAGCGCCGGGGGTCAGAACATTCAGTACTTC.

The chain is built from TRBV5-5 and TRBJ2-3; D gene unclear. This CDR3 spans 14 amino acids. Trimming pared 0 bases from V and 0 bases from J, leaving 5 bases between. The V gene's germline CDR1 is SGHKS and CDR2 YYEKEE (reference sequence). DNA for the CDR3: TGTGCCAGCAGCTTGGTTGGTAGCACAGATACGCAGTATTTT. This translates into CASSLVGSTDTQYF. The whole variable domain, remainder taken from reference TRBV5-5 and TRBJ2-3, is DAGVTQSPTHLIKTRGQQVTLRCSPISGHKSVSWYQQVLGQGPQFIFQYYEKEERGRGNFPDRFSARQFPNYSSELNVNALLLGDSALYLCASSLVGSTDTQYFGPGTRLTVL.

The V and J genes are TRBV9 and TRBJ1-4, with a weak D call TRBD1 (6 bases). This CDR3 comprises 14 residues. Deletions cut 5 bases from V and 5 bases from J, with 13 bases between. Germline V gene sequence: CDR1 SGDLS, CDR2 YYNGEE. CDR3 nucleotides: TGTGCCAGCAGTCCGACAGGTCGCAATGAAAAACTGTTTTTT. Translating gives CASSPTGRNEKLFF.

The chain carries TRBV6-5 and TRBJ2-3; D tentatively fits TRBD1 or TRBD2 (5 bases each). CDR1 MNHEY and CDR2 SVGAGI come from the germline V gene. The CDR3 covers 14 residues. V lost 2 bases to trimming and J lost 5 bases, with 11 bases between them. CDR3 DNA sequence: TGTGCCAGCAGTTACAAGGGGACGGTAGATACGCAGTATTTT. Its translation: CASSYKGTVDTQYF.

The V and J genes are TRBV27 and TRBJ1-2; perhaps TRBD1 as D (6 bases). Germline V gene data show CDR1 as MNHEY and CDR2 as SMNVEV (reference sequence). The CDR3 totals 14 residues. V lost 2 bases, J lost 8 bases, and 15 bases lay in between. The CDR3 region is CASSLQGPWGGYTF. The CDR3 DNA reads TGTGCCAGCAGTTTACAGGGGCCCTGGGGAGGCTACACCTTC.

About this clone itself: The same CDR3 can be traced to other DNA sequences in this sample. The J gene is TRBJ1-2, the V gene TRBV29-1, with D possibly TRBD1 on 6 matching bases. This CDR3 region has 11 residues. V lost 8 bases, J lost 7 bases, and 14 bases lay in between. Germline CDR1 is SQVTM and CDR2 is ANQGSEA. As DNA, the CDR3 is TGCAGCCTAGGGGGGGCAGGTGGCTACACCTTC. Translated: CSLGGAGGYTF.

The chain is built from TRBV10-1 and TRBJ2-3; perhaps TRBD2 as D (5 bases). In germline, CDR1 is WNHNN, CDR2 SYGVQD (reference sequence). The CDR3 loop spans 15 amino acids. V lost 4 bases to trimming and J lost 0 bases, with 11 bases between them. CDR3 sequence: CASSGREGSTDTQYF. CDR3 DNA: TGCGCCAGCAGTGGACGGGAAGGGAGCACAGATACGCAGTATTTT.

The chain carries TRBV2 and TRBJ1-5, with 8 bases that match TRBD1. The CDR3 runs 15 residues. The V segment lost 5 bases and the J segment 1 base; nucleotides outside the gene matches: 4. Germline CDR1 reads SNHLY; CDR2 reads FYNNEI. CDR3 region: CASSRQGLSNQPQHF. In nucleotides, the CDR3 is TGTGCCAGCAGTCGACAGGGGTTGAGCAATCAGCCCCAGCATTTT. The full variable domain, with the rest looked up from reference TRBV2 and TRBJ1-5, is EPEVTQTPSHQVTQMGQEVILRCVPISNHLYFYWYRQILGQKVEFLVSFYNNEISEKSEIFDDQFSVERPDGSNFTLKIRSTKLEDSAMYFCASSRQGLSNQPQHFGDGTRLSIL.

The rearrangement links TRBV25-1 to TRBJ2-7, with 10 bases matching TRBD1. The V gene end was trimmed by 8 bases and the J gene end by 1 base; junction bases not matched to a gene: 5. CDR3 length equals 14 residues. Germline CDR1 reads MGHDK; CDR2 reads SYGVNS. CDR3 protein: CASQTDRGSYEQYF. CDR3 in DNA: TGTGCCAGCCAGACGGACAGGGGGTCCTACGAGCAGTACTTC.

The J gene is TRBJ2-5, the V gene TRBV7-3; D ambiguous. This CDR3 contains 13 residues. The germline V and J ends were trimmed by 3 bases and 5 bases, with 10 bases remaining between them. Germline CDR1 reads SGHTA; CDR2 reads FQGTGA. This chain's CDR3 is CASSLQFSETQYF. As DNA, the CDR3 is TGTGCCAGCAGCTTGCAGTTTTCGGAGACCCAGTACTTC.

The chain uses TRBV27 and TRBJ1-5; TRBD1 might be the D (5 bases). The germline CDR1 and CDR2 sequences are MNHEY and SMNVEV (reference sequence). V lost 6 bases to trimming and J lost 2 bases, with 14 bases between them. CDR3 length: 15 residues. DNA of the CDR3: TGTGCCAGCAGGGGGGGGGATGTTGGCAATCAGCCCCAGCATTTT. Its protein product is CASRGGDVGNQPQHF.

This chain uses TRBV4-3 with TRBJ1-1; D not certain. The germline gives CDR1 LGHNA, CDR2 YSLEER. The CDR3 is 15 amino acids. Trimming cost V 0 bases and J 4 bases, with 12 bases left between them. CDR3 nucleotide sequence: TGCGCCAGCAGCCAAGATTTGGGCCCTGTCACTGAAGCTTTCTTT. Its protein product is CASSQDLGPVTEAFF.

The V and J genes are TRBV6-6 and TRBJ2-5; 8 nucleotides match TRBD1. The germline V gene has CDR1 MNHNY and CDR2 SVGAGI (reference sequence). J gave up 3 bases and V 7 bases, and 7 bases lay outside the gene matches. This CDR3 is 14 amino acids long. As DNA, the CDR3 is TGTGCCAGCAATCTGGGGACAGGAAAAGAGACCCAGTACTTC. Translation gives CASNLGTGKETQYF.